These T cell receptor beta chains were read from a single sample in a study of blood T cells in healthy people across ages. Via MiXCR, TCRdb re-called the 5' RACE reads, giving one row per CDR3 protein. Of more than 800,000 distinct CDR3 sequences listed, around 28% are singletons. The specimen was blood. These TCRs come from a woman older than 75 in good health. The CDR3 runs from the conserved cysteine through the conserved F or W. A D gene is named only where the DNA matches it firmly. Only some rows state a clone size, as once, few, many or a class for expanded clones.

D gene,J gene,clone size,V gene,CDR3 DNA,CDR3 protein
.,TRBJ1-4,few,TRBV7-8,TGTGCCAGCAGCTTAGAAGGGGTCGGGATAAGGCTGTTTTTT,CASSLEGVGIRLFF
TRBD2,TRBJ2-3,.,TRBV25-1,TGTGCCAGCAGTGAATCCCCCGGACTAGCGGGGGCCCGCACAGATACGCAGTATTTT,CASSESPGLAGARTDTQYF
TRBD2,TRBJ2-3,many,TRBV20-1,TGCAGTGCTAGTTACAGCGGGGGAAATACGCAGTATTTT,CSASYSGGNTQYF
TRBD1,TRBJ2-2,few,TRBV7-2,TGTGCCAGCAGCGACAGGGCTATGAACACCGGGGAGCTGTTTTTT,CASSDRAMNTGELFF
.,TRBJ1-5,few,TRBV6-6,TGTGCCAGCAGTCAGGGTGGGGTGGGCCAGCCCCAGCATTTT,CASSQGGVGQPQHF
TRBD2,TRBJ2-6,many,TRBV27,TGTGCCAGCAGTCCCCTAGCGGGGGGTTCTGGGGCCAACGTCCTGACTTTC,CASSPLAGGSGANVLTF
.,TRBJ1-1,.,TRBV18,TGTGCCAGCTCACCACCGAGGTGGGGGACTGAAGCTTTCTTT,CASSPPRWGTEAFF
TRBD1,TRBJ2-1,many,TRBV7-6,TGTGCCAGCAGCTCTTGGCGGCAGGGGGCAGGTGAGCAGTTCTTC,CASSSWRQGAGEQFF
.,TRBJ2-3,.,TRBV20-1,TGCAGTGCGGGAGGGGGACCCCGCACAGATACGCAGTATTTT,CSAGGGPRTDTQYF
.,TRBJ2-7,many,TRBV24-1,TGTGCCACCAGTGCCCCCACTGGGGGCTCCTACGAGCAGTACTTC,CATSAPTGGSYEQYF
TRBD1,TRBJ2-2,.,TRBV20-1,TGCAGTGCTGCCGACAGGGAACGTACCTCAACCGGGGAGCTGTTTTTT,CSAADRERTSTGELFF
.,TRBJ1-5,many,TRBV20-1,TGCAGTGCCCGACGGGGGGAGAATCAGCCCCAGCATTTT,CSARRGENQPQHF
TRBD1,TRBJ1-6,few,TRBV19,TGTGCCAGTAGTTCGGACGGGACAGGGAGTTCACCCCTCCACTTT,CASSSDGTGSSPLHF
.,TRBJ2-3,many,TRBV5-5,TGTGCCAGCAGCCTCGGGGGTACTCTCACAGATACGCAGTATTTT,CASSLGGTLTDTQYF
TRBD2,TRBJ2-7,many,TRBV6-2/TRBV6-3,TGTGCCAGCAGTGGAGGTAGCGGGAATCCCTACGAGCAGTACTTC,CASSGGSGNPYEQYF
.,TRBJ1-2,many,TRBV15,TGTGCCACCAGCAGAGACCCCGCAGGGCAAGGTGGCTACACCTTC,CATSRDPAGQGGYTF
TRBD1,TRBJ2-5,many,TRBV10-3,TGTGCCATCAGCCGGACAGGCCAAGAGACCCAGTACTTC,CAISRTGQETQYF
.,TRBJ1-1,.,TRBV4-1,TGCGCCAGCAGCCAAGACGCTACTACCTACACTGAAGCTTTCTTT,CASSQDATTYTEAFF
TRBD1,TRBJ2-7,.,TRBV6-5,TGTGCCAGCAGTCCATCCACCGGGACAGTGAGCCACGAGCAGTACTTC,CASSPSTGTVSHEQYF
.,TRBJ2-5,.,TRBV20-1,TGCAGTGCTAGAGGGACTATACGAGGCAGGGAGGCCCAGTACTTC,CSARGTIRGREAQYF
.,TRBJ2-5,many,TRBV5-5,TGTGCCAGCAGCTTCTCTCCCCGGGAGACCCAGTACTTC,CASSFSPRETQYF
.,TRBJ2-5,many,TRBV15,TGTGCCACCAGCAGGGTATGGCGGGATACCCAGTACTTC,CATSRVWRDTQYF
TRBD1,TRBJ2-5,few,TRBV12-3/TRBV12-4,TGTGCCAGCAGTTCTCCGCGACAGGGGGGGAGCAATGAGCAGTACTTC,CASSSPRQGGSNEQYF
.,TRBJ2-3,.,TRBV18,TGTGCCAGCTCGCTTAACCGGGGTGCGGGCACAGATACGCAGTATTTT,CASSLNRGAGTDTQYF
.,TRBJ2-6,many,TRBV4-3,TGCGCCAGCAGCCAAGGGGGTTTTACAGGGCGAACTGGGGCCAACGTCCTGACTTTC,CASSQGGFTGRTGANVLTF